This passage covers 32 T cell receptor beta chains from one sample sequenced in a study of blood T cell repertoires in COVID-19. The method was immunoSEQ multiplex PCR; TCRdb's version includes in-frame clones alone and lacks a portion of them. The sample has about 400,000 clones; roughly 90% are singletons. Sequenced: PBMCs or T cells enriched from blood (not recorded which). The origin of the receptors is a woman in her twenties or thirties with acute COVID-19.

Here the CDR3 DNA reads TGTGCCAGCAGCTCGACAGGGGCTGATTCCTACGAGCAGTACTTC. It specifies CASSSTGADSYEQYF. The chain recombines TRBV5-8 with TRBJ2-7, with 8 nucleotides matching TRBD1. This CDR3 spans 15 amino acids. Germline V gene data show CDR1 as SGHTS and CDR2 as YDEGEE. J gave up 1 base and V 3 bases, and 6 bases lay outside the gene matches.

This CDR3 is CAWSRRGNTEAFF. The CDR3 DNA follows: TGTGCCTGGAGTCGTCGGGGGAACACTGAAGCTTTCTTT. The V and J genes are TRBV30 and TRBJ1-1, with D hard to call. Germline lookup yields CDR1 GTSNPN and CDR2 SVGIG (reference sequence). V was cut by 2 bases and J by 1 base, with 8 bases left in between. There are 13 residues in the CDR3. Full variable domain (missing parts from reference TRBV30 and TRBJ1-1): SQTIHQWPATLVQPVGSPLSLECTVEGTSNPNLYWYRQAAGRGLQLLFYSVGIGQISSEVPQNLSASRPQDRQFILSSKKLLLSDSGFYLCAWSRRGNTEAFFGQGTRLTVV.

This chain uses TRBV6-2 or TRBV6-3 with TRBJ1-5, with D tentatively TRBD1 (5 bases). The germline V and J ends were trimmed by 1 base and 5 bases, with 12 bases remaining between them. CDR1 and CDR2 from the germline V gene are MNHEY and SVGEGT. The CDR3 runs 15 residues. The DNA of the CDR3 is TGTGCCAGCAGTTACTGGGGACTGGGAGATCAGCCCCAGCATTTT. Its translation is CASSYWGLGDQPQHF.

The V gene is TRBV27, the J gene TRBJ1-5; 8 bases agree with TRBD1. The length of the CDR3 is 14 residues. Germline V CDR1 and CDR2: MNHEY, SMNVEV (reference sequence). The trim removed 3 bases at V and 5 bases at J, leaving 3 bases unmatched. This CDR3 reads CASSFGQGDQPQHF. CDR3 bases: TGTGCCAGCAGTTTCGGACAGGGCGATCAGCCCCAGCATTTT.

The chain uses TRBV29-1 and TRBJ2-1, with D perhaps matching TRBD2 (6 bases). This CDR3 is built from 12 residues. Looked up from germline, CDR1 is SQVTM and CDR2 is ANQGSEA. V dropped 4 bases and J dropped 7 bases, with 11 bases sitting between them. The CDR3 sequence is CSVGNGGNEQFF. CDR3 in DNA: TGCAGCGTTGGAAACGGGGGTAATGAGCAGTTCTTC.

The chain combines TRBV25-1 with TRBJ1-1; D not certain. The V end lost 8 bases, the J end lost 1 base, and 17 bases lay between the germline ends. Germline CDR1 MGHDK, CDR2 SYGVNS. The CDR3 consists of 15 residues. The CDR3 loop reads CASRSPEYPNTEAFF. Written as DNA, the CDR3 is TGTGCCAGCCGATCCCCAGAATATCCGAACACTGAAGCTTTCTTT.

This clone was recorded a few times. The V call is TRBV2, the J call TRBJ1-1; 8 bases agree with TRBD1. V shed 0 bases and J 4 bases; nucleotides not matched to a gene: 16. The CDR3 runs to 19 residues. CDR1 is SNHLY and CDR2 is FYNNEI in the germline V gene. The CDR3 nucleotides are TGTGCCAGCAGTGAAGCTCCGGGACAGGCACTAGTCAAGGCCACTGAAGCTTTCTTT. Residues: CASSEAPGQALVKATEAFF.

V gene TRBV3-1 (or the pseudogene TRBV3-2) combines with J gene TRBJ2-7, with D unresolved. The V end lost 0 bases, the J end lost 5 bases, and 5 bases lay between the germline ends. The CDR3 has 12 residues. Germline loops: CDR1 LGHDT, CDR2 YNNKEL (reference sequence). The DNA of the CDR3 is TGTGCCAGCAGCCAAGACTACCACGAGCAGTACTTC. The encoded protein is CASSQDYHEQYF.

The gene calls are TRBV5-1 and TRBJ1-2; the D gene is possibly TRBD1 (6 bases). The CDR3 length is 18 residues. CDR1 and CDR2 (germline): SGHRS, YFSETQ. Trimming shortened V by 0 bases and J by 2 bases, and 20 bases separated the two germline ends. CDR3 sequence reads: CASSLGRGHTEKNYGYTF. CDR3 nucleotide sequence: TGCGCCAGCAGCTTGGGTCGGGGACACACCGAAAAAAACTATGGCTACACCTTC. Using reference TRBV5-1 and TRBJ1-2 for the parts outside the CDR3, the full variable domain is KAGVTQTPRYLIKTRGQQVTLSCSPISGHRSVSWYQQTPGQGLQFLFEYFSETQRNKGNFPGRFSGRQFSNSRSEMNVSTLELGDSALYLCASSLGRGHTEKNYGYTFGSGTRLTVV.

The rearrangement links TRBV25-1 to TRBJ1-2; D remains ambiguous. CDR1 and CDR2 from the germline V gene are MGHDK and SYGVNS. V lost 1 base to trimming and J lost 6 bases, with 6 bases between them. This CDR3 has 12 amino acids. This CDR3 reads CASSEFPDGYTF. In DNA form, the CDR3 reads TGTGCCAGCAGTGAATTTCCAGATGGCTACACCTTC.

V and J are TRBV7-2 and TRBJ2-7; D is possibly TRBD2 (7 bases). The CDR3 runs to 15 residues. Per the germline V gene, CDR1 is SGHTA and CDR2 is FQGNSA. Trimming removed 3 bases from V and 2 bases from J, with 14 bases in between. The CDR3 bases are TGTGCCAGCAGCTTGGGTCGGGGGGCCACCTACGAGCAGTACTTC. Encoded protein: CASSLGRGATYEQYF. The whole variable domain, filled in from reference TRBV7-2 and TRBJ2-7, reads GAGVSQSPSNKVTEKGKDVELRCDPISGHTALYWYRQSLGQGLEFLIYFQGNSAPDKSGLPSDRFSAERTGGSVSTLTIQRTQQEDSAVYLCASSLGRGATYEQYFGPGTRLTVT.

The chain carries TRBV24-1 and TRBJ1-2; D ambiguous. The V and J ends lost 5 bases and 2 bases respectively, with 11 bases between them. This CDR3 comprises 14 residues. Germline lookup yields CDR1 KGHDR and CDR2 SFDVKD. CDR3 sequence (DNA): TGTGCCACCAGTGGTCCGGAGAGAAACTATGGCTACACCTTC. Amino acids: CATSGPERNYGYTF.

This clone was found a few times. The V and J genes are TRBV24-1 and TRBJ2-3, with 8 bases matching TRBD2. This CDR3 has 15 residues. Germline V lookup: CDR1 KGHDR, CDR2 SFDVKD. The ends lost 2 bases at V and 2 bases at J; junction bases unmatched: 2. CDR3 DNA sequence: TGTGCCACCAGTGATTCCGGGGGGGCCACAGATACGCAGTATTTT. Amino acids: CATSDSGGATDTQYF.

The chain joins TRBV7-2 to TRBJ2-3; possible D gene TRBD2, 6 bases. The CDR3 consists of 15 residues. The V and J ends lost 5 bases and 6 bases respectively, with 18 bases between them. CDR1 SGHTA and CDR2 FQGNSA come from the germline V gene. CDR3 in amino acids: CASSATYGGLDTQYF. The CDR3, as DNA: TGTGCCAGCAGCGCGACCTACGGGGGTCTGGATACGCAGTATTTT.

The CDR3 spells CASSRQQGSGNTIYF. The CDR3 bases are TGTGCCAGCAGCCGTCAGCAGGGTTCTGGAAACACCATATATTTT. The J gene is TRBJ1-3, the V gene TRBV6-5; a possible D gene is TRBD1 (5 bases). Germline CDR1 and CDR2: MNHEY and SVGAGI. V lost 6 bases to trimming and J lost 1 base, with 13 bases between them. The CDR3 runs to 15 residues.

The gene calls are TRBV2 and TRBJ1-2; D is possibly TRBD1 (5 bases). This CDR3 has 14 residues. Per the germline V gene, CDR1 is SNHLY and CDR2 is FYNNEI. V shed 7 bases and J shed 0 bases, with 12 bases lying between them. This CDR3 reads CASTDSGTNYGYTF. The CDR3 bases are TGTGCCAGCACCGACAGTGGAACTAACTATGGCTACACCTTC.

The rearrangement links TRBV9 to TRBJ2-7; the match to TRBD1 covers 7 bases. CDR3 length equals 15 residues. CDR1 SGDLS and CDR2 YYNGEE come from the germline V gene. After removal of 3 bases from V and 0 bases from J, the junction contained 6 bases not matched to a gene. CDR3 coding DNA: TGTGCCAGCAGCGCAGGGGGTGACCCCTCCTACGAGCAGTACTTC. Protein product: CASSAGGDPSYEQYF.

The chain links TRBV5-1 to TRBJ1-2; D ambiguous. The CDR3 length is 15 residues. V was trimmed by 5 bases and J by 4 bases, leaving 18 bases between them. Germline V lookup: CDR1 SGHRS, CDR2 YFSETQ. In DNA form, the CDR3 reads TGCGCCAGCAGACCCACCTACGTAGACTCCTATGGCTACACCTTC. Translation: CASRPTYVDSYGYTF.

The CDR3 is CASNISPDSSYEQYF. CDR3 DNA: TGCGCCAGCAACATTTCCCCGGACAGTTCCTACGAGCAGTACTTC. The chain recombines TRBV10-2 with TRBJ2-7, with a tentative D call TRBD1 (6 bases). Trimming stripped 7 bases from V and 1 base from J, with 17 bases between. The CDR3 runs 15 residues. Germline values: CDR1 WSHSY, CDR2 SAAADI.

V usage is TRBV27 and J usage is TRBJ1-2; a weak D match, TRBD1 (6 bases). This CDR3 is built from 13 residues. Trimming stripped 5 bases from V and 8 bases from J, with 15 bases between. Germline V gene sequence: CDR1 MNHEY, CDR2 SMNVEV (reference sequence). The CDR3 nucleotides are TGTGCCAGCAGTACCGGGGGGGCTCGCGGCTACACCTTC. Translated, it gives CASSTGGARGYTF.

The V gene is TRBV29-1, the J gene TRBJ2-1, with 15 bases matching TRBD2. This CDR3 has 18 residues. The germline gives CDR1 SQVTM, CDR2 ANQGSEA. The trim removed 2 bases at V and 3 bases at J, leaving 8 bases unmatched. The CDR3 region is CSVELGTSGGQSYNEQFF. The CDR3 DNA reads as TGCAGCGTTGAATTGGGGACTAGCGGGGGGCAGAGCTACAATGAGCAGTTCTTC.

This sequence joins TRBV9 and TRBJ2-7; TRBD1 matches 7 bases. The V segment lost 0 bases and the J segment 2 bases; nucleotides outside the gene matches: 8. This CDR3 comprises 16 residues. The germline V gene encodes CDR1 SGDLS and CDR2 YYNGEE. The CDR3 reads CASSVAVGGTPYEQYF. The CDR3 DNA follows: TGTGCCAGCAGCGTAGCCGTAGGGGGCACTCCCTACGAGCAGTACTTC.

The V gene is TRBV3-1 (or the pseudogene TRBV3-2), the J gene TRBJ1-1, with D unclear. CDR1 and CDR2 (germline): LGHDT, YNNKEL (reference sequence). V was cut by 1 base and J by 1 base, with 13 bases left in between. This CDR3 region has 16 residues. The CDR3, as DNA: TGTGCCAGCAGCCAAGCCGGTAGAGGTGGGAACACTGAAGCTTTCTTT. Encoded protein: CASSQAGRGGNTEAFF.

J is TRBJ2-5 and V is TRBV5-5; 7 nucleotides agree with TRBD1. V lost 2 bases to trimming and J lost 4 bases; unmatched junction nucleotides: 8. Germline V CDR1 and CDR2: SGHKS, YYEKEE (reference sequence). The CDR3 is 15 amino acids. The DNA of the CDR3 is TGTGCCAGCAGCTTAGATACAGGGGTGGGAGAGACCCAGTACTTC. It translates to CASSLDTGVGETQYF. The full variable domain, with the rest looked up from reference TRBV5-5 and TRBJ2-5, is DAGVTQSPTHLIKTRGQQVTLRCSPISGHKSVSWYQQVLGQGPQFIFQYYEKEERGRGNFPDRFSARQFPNYSSELNVNALLLGDSALYLCASSLDTGVGETQYFGPGTRLLVL.

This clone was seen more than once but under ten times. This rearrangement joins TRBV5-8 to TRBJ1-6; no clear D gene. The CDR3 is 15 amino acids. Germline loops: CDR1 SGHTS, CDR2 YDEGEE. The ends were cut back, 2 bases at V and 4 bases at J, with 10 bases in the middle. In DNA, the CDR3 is TGTGCCAGCAGCTTAAGGCGGAATTATAATTCACCCCTCCACTTT. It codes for CASSLRRNYNSPLHF.

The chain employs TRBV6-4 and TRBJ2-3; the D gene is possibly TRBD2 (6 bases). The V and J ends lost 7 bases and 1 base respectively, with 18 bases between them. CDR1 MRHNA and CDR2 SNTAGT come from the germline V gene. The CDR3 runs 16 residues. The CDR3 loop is CASTGSSAGRTDTQYF. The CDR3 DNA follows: TGTGCCAGCACGGGGTCCTCGGCGGGGCGCACAGATACGCAGTATTTT.

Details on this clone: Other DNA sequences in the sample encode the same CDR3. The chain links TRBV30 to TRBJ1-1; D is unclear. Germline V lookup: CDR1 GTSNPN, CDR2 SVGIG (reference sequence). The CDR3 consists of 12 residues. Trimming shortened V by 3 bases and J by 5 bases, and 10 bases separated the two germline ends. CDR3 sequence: CAWSPGGTEAFF. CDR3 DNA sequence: TGTGCCTGGAGCCCCGGCGGAACTGAAGCTTTCTTT. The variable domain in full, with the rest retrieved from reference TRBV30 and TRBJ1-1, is SQTIHQWPATLVQPVGSPLSLECTVEGTSNPNLYWYRQAAGRGLQLLFYSVGIGQISSEVPQNLSASRPQDRQFILSSKKLLLSDSGFYLCAWSPGGTEAFFGQGTRLTVV.

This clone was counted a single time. CDR3 amino acids: CSVRQPYNYGYTF. The CDR3 region has the DNA TGCAGCGTGCGACAGCCTTATAACTATGGCTACACCTTC. This chain connects TRBV29-1 to TRBJ1-2; perhaps TRBD1 as D (5 bases). CDR1 and CDR2 (germline): SQVTM, ANQGSEA. The length of the CDR3 is 13 residues. V shed 6 bases and J shed 1 base, with 12 bases lying between them.

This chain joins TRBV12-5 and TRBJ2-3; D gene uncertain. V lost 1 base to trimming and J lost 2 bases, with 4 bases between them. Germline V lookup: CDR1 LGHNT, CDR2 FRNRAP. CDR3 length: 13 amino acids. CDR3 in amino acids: CASGLDFTDTQYF. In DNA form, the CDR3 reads TGTGCTAGTGGTTTGGACTTCACAGATACGCAGTATTTT.

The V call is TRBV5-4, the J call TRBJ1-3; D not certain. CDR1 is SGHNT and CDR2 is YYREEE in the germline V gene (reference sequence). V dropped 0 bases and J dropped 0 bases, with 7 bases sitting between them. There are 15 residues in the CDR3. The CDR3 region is CASSLGHGSGNTIYF. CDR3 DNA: TGTGCCAGCAGCTTGGGCCACGGCTCTGGAAACACCATATATTTT.

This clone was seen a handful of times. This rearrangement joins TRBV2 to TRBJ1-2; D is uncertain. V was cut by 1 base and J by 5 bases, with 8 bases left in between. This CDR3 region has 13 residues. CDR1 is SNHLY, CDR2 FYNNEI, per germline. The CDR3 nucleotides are TGTGCCAGCAGTGAAGGGTACAGATATGGCTACACCTTC. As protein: CASSEGYRYGYTF.

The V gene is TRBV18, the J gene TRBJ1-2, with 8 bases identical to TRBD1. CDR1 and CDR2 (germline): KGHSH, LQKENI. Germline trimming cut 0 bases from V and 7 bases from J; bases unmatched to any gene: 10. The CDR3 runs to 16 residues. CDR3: CASSPPGQAVNRGYTF. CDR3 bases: TGTGCCAGCTCACCACCGGGACAGGCCGTAAATCGTGGCTACACCTTC.